The present entry profiles one TCR beta chain with its context. Its antigen is unidentified. Trimming took 3 bases from V and 5 from J, leaving 8 bases between them. The CDR3 totals 11 residues. The germline gives CDR1 GTSNPN, CDR2 SVGIG (reference sequence). The data derive from a study of cytomegalovirus exposure and HLA in healthy donors. Repertoires were generated with immunoSEQ multiplex PCR, while TCRdb's copy carries only in-frame clones and drops some. This sample carries hundreds of thousands of clones, 86% of them seen once, and the ten largest clones take under 0.95%. General observations from the study: It was reported that the classifier diagnosed cytomegalovirus status with high specificity and sensitivity in both the original and validation cohorts. The authors confirmed in vitro that three CMV-associated chains were specific for CMV antigens.

The chain employs TRBV30 and TRBJ2-7; no clear D gene. The clonotype originates from a woman in her late teens or twenties in good health and CMV-seronegative. The sequenced sample was PBMCs. The CDR3 loop is CAWRLYHEQYF. CDR3 nucleotide sequence: TGTGCCTGGAGACTGTATCACGAGCAGTACTTC. The full variable domain, its missing parts supplied by reference TRBV30 and TRBJ2-7, is SQTIHQWPATLVQPVGSPLSLECTVEGTSNPNLYWYRQAAGRGLQLLFYSVGIGQISSEVPQNLSASRPQDRQFILSSKKLLLSDSGFYLCAWRLYHEQYFGPGTRLTVT.